This entry lists 24 T cell receptor beta chains sequenced from one sample in a study of T cells expressing NK-cell markers. TCRdb re-called the 5' RACE reads, yielding one record per CDR3 amino acid sequence without DNA. Recorded for this sample: a few hundred thousand distinct CDR3 sequences. Sequencing was done on a sample of blood T cells: a sorted CD56 or NKG2C T cell subset, CD4+ or CD8+ T cells, or bulk PBMC T cells (not recorded which). These receptors were taken from a young man in good health.

The chain uses TRBV15 and TRBJ2-1; lacking DNA, the TRBD2 call made by TCRdb goes unchecked. CDR1 and CDR2 from the germline V gene are LNHNV and YYDKDF (reference sequence). The CDR3 is 17 residues long. The CDR3 loop is CATSRFPVGLDVNEQFF.

This sequence joins TRBV12-3 or TRBV12-4 and TRBJ2-5. The CDR3 is 14 amino acids. CDR3 residues: CASRALGRPETQYF.

The chain has TRBV4-2 and TRBJ2-3; no DNA is available, so the TRBD2 call from TCRdb remains unchecked. Germline CDR1 LGHNA, CDR2 YNFKEQ. This CDR3 has 16 amino acids. This CDR3 reads CASSQVVRGGMDTQYF.

The chain combines TRBV30 with TRBJ1-6; TCRdb reports TRBD1, a call that lacks DNA to check it against. The CDR3 has 14 amino acids. The germline V gene encodes CDR1 GTSNPN and CDR2 SVGIG (reference sequence). The CDR3 loop is CAWNTGWNNSPLHF.

V usage is TRBV5-5 and J usage is TRBJ2-5; there is no DNA to check the TCRdb D call of TRBD1. The CDR3 is made up of 14 amino acids. The V gene's germline CDR1 is SGHKS and CDR2 YYEKEE (reference sequence). This CDR3 reads CASSSGQGVVTQYF.

The CDR3: CASSFGLAGGPGVGDTQYF. J is TRBJ2-3 and V is TRBV5-1; TCRdb's assignment of TRBD2 cannot be checked, as there is no DNA. Germline CDR1 SGHRS, CDR2 YFSETQ. There are 19 residues in the CDR3.

CDR3 loop: CASSWTDSNQPQHF. The chain recombines TRBV12-3 or TRBV12-4 with TRBJ1-5; TCRdb's D call, TRBD1, is unchecked because there is no DNA. CDR3 length: 14 residues.

This chain uses TRBV7-9 with TRBJ2-6; lacking DNA, the TRBD1 call made by TCRdb goes unchecked. CDR1 and CDR2 (germline): SEHNR, FQNEAQ (reference sequence). The CDR3 has 15 amino acids. This CDR3 reads CASSTTGKGANVLTF.

The chain recombines TRBV5-1 with TRBJ2-1. Germline CDR1 SGHRS, CDR2 YFSETQ. This CDR3 region has 14 residues. CDR3 protein: CASRLTVSYNEQFF.

The chain couples TRBV29-1 to TRBJ2-1; there is no DNA to check the TCRdb D call of TRBD2. The germline V gene encodes CDR1 SQVTM and CDR2 ANQGSEA. The CDR3 consists of 18 residues. The chain's CDR3 is CSAQGLSRSRASYNEQFF.

The chain is built from TRBV24-1 and TRBJ2-5; TCRdb picks TRBD2, but there is no DNA to check that call. Germline loops: CDR1 KGHDR, CDR2 SFDVKD. The CDR3 consists of 15 residues. CDR3 region: CATSDLRGLQETQYF.

This sequence joins TRBV5-1 and TRBJ2-2; TCRdb returns TRBD1, unconfirmable since there is no DNA. Germline V gene sequence: CDR1 SGHRS, CDR2 YFSETQ. This CDR3 has 15 amino acids. This CDR3 reads CASRSFTQGSGELFF. Complete variable domain (other parts from reference TRBV5-1 and TRBJ2-2): KAGVTQTPRYLIKTRGQQVTLSCSPISGHRSVSWYQQTPGQGLQFLFEYFSETQRNKGNFPGRFSGRQFSNSRSEMNVSTLELGDSALYLCASRSFTQGSGELFFGEGSRLTVL.

The chain's CDR3 is CASSPRLAGVSYNEQFF. V gene TRBV12-3 or TRBV12-4 combines with J gene TRBJ2-1; lacking DNA, the TRBD2 call made by TCRdb goes unchecked. This CDR3 spans 17 amino acids.

V usage is TRBV20-1 and J usage is TRBJ2-1; TCRdb proposes TRBD2, but this gene call is untestable without DNA. The CDR3 totals 17 residues. Germline V gives CDR1 DFQATT, CDR2 SNEGSKA (reference sequence). CDR3 residues: CSAIEPLLAGVYSEQFF.

The V gene is TRBV7-2, the J gene TRBJ1-1. The CDR3 is 15 residues long. The germline gives CDR1 SGHTA, CDR2 FQGNSA. CDR3 loop: CASSPRYRIDTEAFF. Full variable domain (missing parts from reference TRBV7-2 and TRBJ1-1): GAGVSQSPSNKVTEKGKDVELRCDPISGHTALYWYRQSLGQGLEFLIYFQGNSAPDKSGLPSDRFSAERTGGSVSTLTIQRTQQEDSAVYLCASSPRYRIDTEAFFGQGTRLTVV.

This chain uses TRBV6-1 with TRBJ2-5. The CDR3 runs to 15 residues. In germline, CDR1 is MNHNS, CDR2 SASEGT. The CDR3 region is CASSPPWRASETQYF.

The chain combines TRBV11-2 with TRBJ2-4; with no DNA, the TCRdb D assignment of TRBD1 cannot be verified. There are 17 residues in the CDR3. Germline V CDR1 and CDR2: SGHAT, FQNNGV. CDR3 sequence reads: CASSSNKRQVPSNIQYF.

V is TRBV20-1 and J is TRBJ1-5; the D gene TCRdb calls, TRBD1, cannot be checked with no DNA. This CDR3 contains 14 residues. CDR1 and CDR2 from the germline V gene are DFQATT and SNEGSKA (reference sequence). The CDR3 sequence is CSASPGWGNQPQHF.

The chain is built from TRBV5-5 and TRBJ2-1; TCRdb selects TRBD1, and the lack of DNA leaves this call unchecked. From germline, CDR1 is SGHKS and CDR2 YYEKEE (reference sequence). The CDR3 loop spans 14 amino acids. CDR3 sequence reads: CASSAGGTDNEQFF.

V and J are TRBV20-1 and TRBJ2-1; the D call from TCRdb, TRBD2, cannot be confirmed without DNA. Looked up from germline, CDR1 is DFQATT and CDR2 is SNEGSKA (reference sequence). The CDR3 consists of 16 residues. CDR3 sequence reads: CSASIAGAGTYNEQFF.

The V call is TRBV5-6, the J call TRBJ2-7; checking the TCRdb D call of TRBD2 is not possible without DNA. Germline CDR1 reads SGHDT; CDR2 reads YYEEEE. CDR3 size: 15 residues. The CDR3: CASSFYGRELGEQYF.

J is TRBJ2-1 and V is TRBV5-1; TCRdb names TRBD1, which stays unverified in the absence of DNA. The germline gives CDR1 SGHRS, CDR2 YFSETQ. This CDR3 has 12 residues. CDR3 loop: CASSGGANEQFF.

The chain couples TRBV12-3 or TRBV12-4 to TRBJ1-1. The CDR3 spans 18 residues. CDR3 residues: CASSLKTGKRTMNTEAFF.

The chain carries TRBV14 and TRBJ2-3; TCRdb designates TRBD1, a call that cannot be tested without DNA. The CDR3 length is 12 residues. CDR1 is SGHDN, CDR2 FVKESK, per germline. CDR3 protein: CASSQDWGSQYF.